A single sample gave rise to the 18 T cell receptor beta chains below, sequenced in a study of blood T cell repertoires in COVID-19. Repertoires were generated with immunoSEQ multiplex PCR, while TCRdb's copy carries only in-frame clones and drops some. The sample includes some 150,000 clones, 75% to 80% of them seen just once. What was sequenced was peripheral blood. All receptors come from a woman in her forties or fifties with active or convalescent COVID-19.

This clone turned up a few times. The chain combines TRBV6-5 with TRBJ2-5; D perhaps matches TRBD2 (5 bases). This CDR3 comprises 13 residues. The V end was cut by 5 bases, the J end by 5 bases, with 12 bases between. CDR1 is MNHEY, CDR2 SVGAGI, per germline. CDR3 nucleotide sequence: TGTGCCAGCAGTCTCGGGAAAGGGGAGACCCAGTACTTC. This encodes CASSLGKGETQYF.

Only one count was recorded for this clone. The chain uses TRBV9 and TRBJ1-4; 11 positions match TRBD1. After removal of 3 bases from V and 8 bases from J, the junction contained 9 bases not matched to a gene. The CDR3 has 16 amino acids. Germline V lookup: CDR1 SGDLS, CDR2 YYNGEE. The CDR3 nucleotides are TGTGCCAGCAGCGCTAGAGCGTGGACAGGGGGCGAAAAACTGTTTTTT. Translated: CASSARAWTGGEKLFF.

The CDR3 region has the DNA TGTGCCTGGAGTCCCCGCTCTCCGGGACAGGGGGCAGGAGGTGGCTACACCTTC. Translating gives CAWSPRSPGQGAGGGYTF. The rearrangement uses TRBV30 and TRBJ1-2, with 12 bases aligning to TRBD1. The CDR3 is 18 amino acids. Germline CDR1 is GTSNPN and CDR2 is SVGIG (reference sequence). V was clipped by 2 bases and J by 7 bases; unmatched bases: 17. The complete variable domain, with remaining parts taken from reference TRBV30 and TRBJ1-2, reads SQTIHQWPATLVQPVGSPLSLECTVEGTSNPNLYWYRQAAGRGLQLLFYSVGIGQISSEVPQNLSASRPQDRQFILSSKKLLLSDSGFYLCAWSPRSPGQGAGGGYTFGSGTRLTVV.

The V and J genes are TRBV6-6 and TRBJ2-5; 7 positions match TRBD1. CDR3 length: 18 residues. Germline V gives CDR1 MNHNY, CDR2 SVGAGI (reference sequence). J gave up 5 bases and V 6 bases, and 21 bases lay outside the gene matches. The CDR3 nucleotides read TGTGCCAGCAGCCGAGGACAGGCTCCAGACCCCCAAGAGGAGACCCAGTACTTC. Its protein product is CASSRGQAPDPQEETQYF.

This clone was seen once. The chain has TRBV30 and TRBJ2-1; 13 bases map to TRBD2. The CDR3 runs 18 residues. After removal of 1 base from V and 9 bases from J, the junction contained 15 bases not matched to a gene. Per germline, CDR1 GTSNPN and CDR2 SVGIG (reference sequence). This CDR3 is CAWSDTSKGLAGIGEQFF. CDR3 coding DNA: TGTGCCTGGAGTGACACCTCGAAGGGACTAGCGGGGATCGGTGAGCAGTTCTTC.

This chain links TRBV6-2 or TRBV6-3 with TRBJ2-2; 8 nucleotides line up with TRBD1. Trimming at V came to 6 bases and at J to 1 base, leaving 10 bases not matched to a gene. Germline V gene lookup returns CDR1 MNHEY and CDR2 SVGEGT. The CDR3 sequence is 17 residues long. CDR3 protein: CASSPGQANLNTGELFF. The CDR3 DNA is TGTGCCAGCAGCCCGGGACAGGCGAATTTGAACACCGGGGAGCTGTTTTTT.

The CDR3 here is CASSSSGRAVNEQFF. Here the CDR3 DNA reads TGTGCCAGCAGCTCTAGCGGGAGGGCCGTAAATGAGCAGTTCTTC. This sequence joins TRBV7-8 and TRBJ2-1, with 12 bases matching TRBD2. V trimming: 4 bases; J trimming: 7 bases; junction bases outside the gene matches: 5. The CDR3 spans 15 residues. Germline CDR1 is SGHVS and CDR2 is FQNEAQ.

The rearrangement joins TRBV7-9 to TRBJ2-7; 8 bases align to TRBD2. CDR3 length equals 17 residues. Germline V lookup: CDR1 SEHNR, CDR2 FQNEAQ (reference sequence). V lost 4 bases, J lost 4 bases, and 15 bases stayed unmatched. The CDR3 protein is CASSSGSGVAGTYEQYF. Written as DNA, the CDR3 is TGTGCCAGCAGCTCCGGTAGTGGAGTAGCGGGAACGTACGAGCAGTACTTC.

The J gene is TRBJ2-7, the V gene TRBV5-1, with D perhaps TRBD2 (6 bases). Per germline, CDR1 SGHRS and CDR2 YFSETQ. The CDR3 spans 15 residues. The ends were cut back, 2 bases at V and 0 bases at J, with 12 bases in the middle. The CDR3 reads CASSLIPGGSYEQYF. CDR3 coding DNA: TGCGCCAGCAGCTTAATCCCCGGGGGCTCCTACGAGCAGTACTTC.

The chain has TRBV28 and TRBJ1-1, with TRBD1 as a possible D gene (6 bases). The V gene lost 6 bases and the J gene lost 11 bases, with 25 bases spanning the gap. CDR3 size: 15 residues. Germline CDR1 is MDHEN and CDR2 is SYDVKM. CDR3 protein: CASSRGGAATMVAFF. As DNA, the CDR3 is TGTGCCAGCAGCCGCGGGGGGGCGGCAACAATGGTTGCTTTCTTT.

V is TRBV3-1 (or the pseudogene TRBV3-2) and J is TRBJ2-7; 8 bases agree with TRBD1. The CDR3 contains 15 residues. V was clipped by 3 bases and J by 4 bases; unmatched bases: 8. From germline, CDR1 is LGHDT and CDR2 YNNKEL (reference sequence). CDR3 bases: TGTGCCAGCAGCCAGCGCGGTCAGGGGGCATACGAGCAGTACTTC. This encodes CASSQRGQGAYEQYF.

This clone was found a few times. The gene calls are TRBV18 and TRBJ1-2; 8 positions match TRBD1. Germline lookup yields CDR1 KGHSH and CDR2 LQKENI. This CDR3 region has 16 residues. Trimming took 3 bases from V and 2 from J; bases not matched to a gene: 8. CDR3 region: CASSPLSGQENYGYTF. In DNA, the CDR3 is TGTGCCAGCTCACCTCTATCGGGACAGGAAAACTATGGCTACACCTTC. The variable domain in full, completed from reference TRBV18 and TRBJ1-2, reads NAGVMQNPRHLVRRRGQEARLRCSPMKGHSHVYWYRQLPEEGLKFMVYLQKENIIDESGMPKERFSAEFPKEGPSILRIQQVVRGDSAAYFCASSPLSGQENYGYTFGSGTRLTVV.

Turning to this clone: The sample carries other DNA sequences with the same CDR3. V and J are TRBV7-9 and TRBJ1-3; 9 bases are shared with TRBD1. This CDR3 spans 14 amino acids. J gave up 7 bases and V 4 bases, and 5 bases lay outside the gene matches. Germline assignment: CDR1 SEHNR and CDR2 FQNEAQ (reference sequence). The CDR3 spells CASSSPGQGNTIYF. In DNA form, the CDR3 reads TGTGCCAGCAGCTCTCCGGGACAGGGTAACACCATATATTTT.

This chain connects TRBV7-6 to TRBJ1-3; tentative D call: TRBD1 (5 bases). The germline V and J ends were trimmed by 6 bases and 4 bases, with 13 bases remaining between them. This CDR3 has 14 amino acids. CDR1 and CDR2 (germline): SGHVS, FNYEAQ. For the CDR3, the DNA is TGTGCCAGCAGTCTAGGGGAATCGGGAAACACCATATATTTT. It encodes CASSLGESGNTIYF.

V is TRBV21-1 and J is TRBJ1-1; the DNA was not used to check the table's D call, TRBD1. TRBV21-1 is a pseudogene segment. The CDR3 sequence is 17 residues long. CDR3 in amino acids: CASSNGQLSPLHTEAFF. In nucleotides, the CDR3 is TGTGCCAGCAGCAACGGACAGTTATCACCCCTCCACACTGAAGCTTTCTTT.

This clone appeared a single time. V usage is TRBV28 and J usage is TRBJ2-1, with TRBD1 matching over 9 bases. This CDR3 is 13 amino acids long. Germline V lookup: CDR1 MDHEN, CDR2 SYDVKM. V was pared by 10 bases and J by 6 bases, with 7 bases of the junction left unmatched. The CDR3 reads CATVLTGGNEQFF. DNA for the CDR3: TGTGCCACCGTCCTGACAGGGGGCAATGAGCAGTTCTTC. Complete variable domain (other parts from reference TRBV28 and TRBJ2-1): DVKVTQSSRYLVKRTGEKVFLECVQDMDHENMFWYRQDPGLGLRLIYFSYDVKMKEKGDIPEGYSVSREKKERFSLILESASTNQTSMYLCATVLTGGNEQFFGPGTRLTVL.

The chain couples TRBV5-6 to TRBJ1-1, with D hard to call. The ends were cut back, 0 bases at V and 3 bases at J, with 3 bases in the middle. The CDR3 is 12 residues long. CDR1 is SGHDT and CDR2 is YYEEEE in the germline V gene. This CDR3 reads CASSLADTEAFF. CDR3 DNA: TGTGCCAGCAGCTTGGCCGACACTGAAGCTTTCTTT.

The V call is TRBV2, the J call TRBJ2-3; 9 bases map to TRBD1. CDR3 length: 15 residues. After removal of 6 bases from V and 0 bases from J, the junction contained 4 bases not matched to a gene. From germline, CDR1 is SNHLY and CDR2 FYNNEI. CDR3 protein: CASRETGGSTDTQYF. The CDR3 DNA reads as TGTGCCAGCAGAGAGACAGGGGGTAGCACAGATACGCAGTATTTT.